Following are 10 T cell receptor beta chains from one sample sequenced in a study of shared clonotypes between healthy human individuals. TCRdb's table, derived via immunoSEQ multiplex PCR, lists solely in-frame clones and lacks some. This sample has some 1.5 million clones, with approximately 98% found just once. Sequencing was done on a sample of naive CD4+ T cells sorted from blood. As to subset: CD45RA+ positively selected. These receptors came from a man aged 25 to 45 in good health.

The V gene is TRBV7-9, the J gene TRBJ2-5; TRBD1 agrees at 10 bases. The ends lost 5 bases at V and 6 bases at J; junction bases unmatched: 9. Germline V CDR1 and CDR2: SEHNR, FQNEAQ (reference sequence). This CDR3 region has 15 residues. The DNA of the CDR3 is TGTGCCAGCAGCCCCCCGGGACAGGGGCTTCAGACCCAGTACTTC. It yields the protein CASSPPGQGLQTQYF.

The chain has TRBV29-1 and TRBJ1-2; 7 positions agree with TRBD1. Losses at the gene ends were 5 bases for V and 1 base for J; bases not matched to a gene: 7. The CDR3 extends over 14 amino acids. Germline V gives CDR1 SQVTM, CDR2 ANQGSEA. The CDR3 spells CSVNWGQNNYGYTF. The CDR3 DNA follows: TGCAGCGTTAATTGGGGACAGAATAACTATGGCTACACCTTC.

The genes are TRBV2 and TRBJ2-2, with TRBD2 identical over 9 bases. The length of the CDR3 is 16 residues. The V gene's germline CDR1 is SNHLY and CDR2 FYNNEI. The junction had 7 bases not matched to a gene; V was cut back by 3 bases and J by 5 bases. CDR3 sequence: CASSEVAGVRTGELFF. CDR3 DNA sequence: TGTGCCAGCAGTGAGGTAGCGGGAGTGCGAACCGGGGAGCTGTTTTTT. The complete variable domain, with remaining parts taken from reference TRBV2 and TRBJ2-2, reads EPEVTQTPSHQVTQMGQEVILRCVPISNHLYFYWYRQILGQKVEFLVSFYNNEISEKSEIFDDQFSVERPDGSNFTLKIRSTKLEDSAMYFCASSEVAGVRTGELFFGEGSRLTVL.

The chain joins TRBV7-3 to TRBJ2-2, with D tentatively TRBD2 (6 bases). The CDR3 runs to 16 residues. The V end lost 4 bases, the J end lost 4 bases, and 16 bases lay between the germline ends. Germline CDR1 and CDR2: SGHTA and FQGTGA. The CDR3 DNA follows: TGTGCCAGCAGCTCCCCGAGGACCGGGAGCACCGGGGAGCTGTTTTTT. Translated: CASSSPRTGSTGELFF.

The J gene is TRBJ2-3, the V gene TRBV11-2, with D perhaps matching TRBD2 (5 bases). Trimming took 5 bases from V and 6 from J, leaving 18 bases between them. CDR1 is SGHAT, CDR2 FQNNGV, per germline. CDR3 length: 15 amino acids. The CDR3 DNA follows: TGTGCCAGCAGCCCCTATAGCGTGCGTGAGGATACGCAGTATTTT. It encodes CASSPYSVREDTQYF.

The gene calls are TRBV27 and TRBJ2-3; the D is unclear. Between the trimmed V and J ends, which lost 6 bases and 0 bases, there was a span of 19 bases. This CDR3 is built from 17 residues. Germline loops: CDR1 MNHEY, CDR2 SMNVEV (reference sequence). The CDR3 is CASRWAKTAASTDTQYF. The CDR3 coding sequence is TGTGCCAGCAGATGGGCCAAGACTGCAGCTAGCACAGATACGCAGTATTTT.

This clone was picked up one time. This chain uses TRBV10-3 with TRBJ2-7; D is unclear. The germline V gene encodes CDR1 ENHRY and CDR2 SYGVKD. The CDR3 length is 13 residues. V was cut by 5 bases and J by 5 bases, with 13 bases left in between. In DNA, the CDR3 is TGTGCCATCAGTTTGAGCACACAAAACGAGCAGTACTTC. Residues: CAISLSTQNEQYF.

This chain joins TRBV5-4 and TRBJ2-7, with D tentatively TRBD2 (5 bases). The ends were cut back, 3 bases at V and 5 bases at J, with 15 bases in the middle. Looked up from germline, CDR1 is SGHNT and CDR2 is YYREEE (reference sequence). This CDR3 comprises 14 residues. The CDR3 sequence is CASSSSTRGHEQYF. DNA for the CDR3: TGTGCCAGCAGCTCCTCTACTAGAGGCCACGAGCAGTACTTC.

The chain joins TRBV28 to TRBJ2-1; 8 nucleotides align to TRBD1. The CDR3 totals 14 residues. Germline V gives CDR1 MDHEN, CDR2 SYDVKM. The V gene end was trimmed by 5 bases and the J gene end by 9 bases; junction bases not matched to a gene: 9. The DNA of the CDR3 is TGTGCCAGCAGTCAGTACAGGGGGAAGGGTGAGCAGTTCTTC. Protein product: CASSQYRGKGEQFF.

This clone was recorded once. The chain uses TRBV27 and TRBJ2-5; 7 bases fit TRBD2. The CDR3 has 14 residues. CDR1 MNHEY and CDR2 SMNVEV come from the germline V gene (reference sequence). J gave up 5 bases and V 8 bases, and 11 bases lay outside the gene matches. CDR3 DNA sequence: TGTGCCAGCCCGCAGCGGGACTGTCTCGAGACCCAGTACTTC. Its protein is CASPQRDCLETQYF.